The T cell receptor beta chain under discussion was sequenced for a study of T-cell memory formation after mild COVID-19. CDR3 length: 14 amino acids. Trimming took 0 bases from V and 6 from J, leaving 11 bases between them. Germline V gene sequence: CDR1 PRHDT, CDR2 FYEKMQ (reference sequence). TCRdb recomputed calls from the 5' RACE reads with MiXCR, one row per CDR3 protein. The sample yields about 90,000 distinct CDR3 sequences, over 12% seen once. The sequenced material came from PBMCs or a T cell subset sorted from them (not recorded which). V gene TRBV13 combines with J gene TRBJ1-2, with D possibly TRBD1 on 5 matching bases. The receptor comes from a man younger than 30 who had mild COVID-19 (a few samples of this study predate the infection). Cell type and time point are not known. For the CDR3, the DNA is TGTGCCAGCAGCTTAGGACAGGTTAAGGATGGCTACACCTTC. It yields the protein CASSLGQVKDGYTF.